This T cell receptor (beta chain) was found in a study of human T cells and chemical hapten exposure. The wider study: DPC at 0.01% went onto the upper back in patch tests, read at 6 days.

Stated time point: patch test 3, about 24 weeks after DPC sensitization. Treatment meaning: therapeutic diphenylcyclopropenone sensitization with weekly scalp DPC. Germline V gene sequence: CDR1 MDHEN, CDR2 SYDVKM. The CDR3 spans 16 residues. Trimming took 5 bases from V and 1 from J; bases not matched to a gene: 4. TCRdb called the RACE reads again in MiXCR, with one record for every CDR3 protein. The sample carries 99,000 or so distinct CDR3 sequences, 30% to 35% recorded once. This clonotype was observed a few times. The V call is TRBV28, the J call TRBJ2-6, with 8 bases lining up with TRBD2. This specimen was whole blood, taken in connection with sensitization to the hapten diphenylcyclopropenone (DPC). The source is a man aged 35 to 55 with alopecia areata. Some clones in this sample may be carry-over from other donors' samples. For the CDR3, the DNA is TGTGCCAGCAGTGTGGCGGGAGGATCTGGGGCCAACGTCCTGACTTTC. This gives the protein CASSVAGGSGANVLTF.